This TCR beta chain was captured by sequencing in a study of shared clonotypes between healthy human individuals. Study-wide context: Per-donor plates numbered three CD4 naive, three CD4 memory, two CD8 naive and one CD8 memory.

TCRdb keeps only in-frame clones here, not all; method: immunoSEQ multiplex PCR. Among some 1 million clones listed, roughly 80% were seen once. The germline gives CDR1 SGHNT, CDR2 YYREEE (reference sequence). The trim removed 0 bases at V and 2 bases at J, leaving 6 bases unmatched. The CDR3 totals 18 residues. Source material: memory CD4+ T cells sorted from blood. The subset: CD45RA-negative fraction. The receptor was isolated from a young man in good health. The V and J genes are TRBV5-4 and TRBJ2-3, with 13 bases fitting TRBD2. CDR3 amino acids: CASSLALGLAGTTDTQYF. In DNA form, the CDR3 reads TGTGCCAGCAGCTTGGCCTTGGGACTAGCGGGAACCACAGATACGCAGTATTTT.